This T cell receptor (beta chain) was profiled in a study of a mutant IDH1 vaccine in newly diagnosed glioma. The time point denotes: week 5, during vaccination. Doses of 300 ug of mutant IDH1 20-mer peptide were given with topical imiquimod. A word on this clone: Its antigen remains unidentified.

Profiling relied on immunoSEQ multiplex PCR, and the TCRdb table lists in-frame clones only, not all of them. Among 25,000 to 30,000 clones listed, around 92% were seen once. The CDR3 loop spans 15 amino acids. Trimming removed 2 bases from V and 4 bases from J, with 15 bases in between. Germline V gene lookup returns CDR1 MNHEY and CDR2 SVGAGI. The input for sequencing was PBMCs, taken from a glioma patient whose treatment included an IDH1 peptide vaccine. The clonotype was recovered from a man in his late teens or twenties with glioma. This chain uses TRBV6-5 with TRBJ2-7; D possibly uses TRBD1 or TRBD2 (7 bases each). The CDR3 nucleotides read TGTGCCAGCAGTTACGACAACAGGGGAGGGTACGAGCAGTACTTC. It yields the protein CASSYDNRGGYEQYF.